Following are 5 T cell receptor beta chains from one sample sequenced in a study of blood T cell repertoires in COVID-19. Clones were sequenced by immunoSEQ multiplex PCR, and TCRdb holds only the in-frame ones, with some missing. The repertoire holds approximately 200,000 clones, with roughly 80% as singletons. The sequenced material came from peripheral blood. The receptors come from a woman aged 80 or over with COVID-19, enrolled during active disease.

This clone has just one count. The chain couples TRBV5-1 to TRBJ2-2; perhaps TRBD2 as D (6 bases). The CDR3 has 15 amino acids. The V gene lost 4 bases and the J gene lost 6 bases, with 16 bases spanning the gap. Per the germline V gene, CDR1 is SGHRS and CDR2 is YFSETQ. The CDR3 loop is CASSRLPGESGELFF. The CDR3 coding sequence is TGCGCCAGCAGCCGACTCCCGGGGGAGTCCGGGGAGCTGTTTTTT. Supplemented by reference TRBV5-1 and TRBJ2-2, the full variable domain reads KAGVTQTPRYLIKTRGQQVTLSCSPISGHRSVSWYQQTPGQGLQFLFEYFSETQRNKGNFPGRFSGRQFSNSRSEMNVSTLELGDSALYLCASSRLPGESGELFFGEGSRLTVL.

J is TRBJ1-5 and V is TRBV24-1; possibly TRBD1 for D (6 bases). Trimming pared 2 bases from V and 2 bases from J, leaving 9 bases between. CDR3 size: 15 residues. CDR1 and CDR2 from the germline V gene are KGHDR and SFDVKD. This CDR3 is CATSDSRQGNQPQHF. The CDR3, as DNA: TGTGCCACCAGTGATTCCCGACAGGGCAATCAGCCCCAGCATTTT.

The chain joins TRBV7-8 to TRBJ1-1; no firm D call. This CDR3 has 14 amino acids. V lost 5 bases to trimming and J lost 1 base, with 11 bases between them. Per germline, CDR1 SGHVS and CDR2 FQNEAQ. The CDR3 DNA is TGTGCCAGCAGCGAAGCCTCCTCGAACACTGAAGCTTTCTTT. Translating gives CASSEASSNTEAFF.

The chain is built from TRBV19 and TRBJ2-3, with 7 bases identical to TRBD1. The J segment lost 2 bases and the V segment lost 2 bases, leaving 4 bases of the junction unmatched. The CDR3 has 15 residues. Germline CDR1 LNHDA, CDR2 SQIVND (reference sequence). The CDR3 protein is CASSISGTVTDTQYF. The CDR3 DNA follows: TGTGCCAGTAGTATATCCGGGACAGTCACAGATACGCAGTATTTT.

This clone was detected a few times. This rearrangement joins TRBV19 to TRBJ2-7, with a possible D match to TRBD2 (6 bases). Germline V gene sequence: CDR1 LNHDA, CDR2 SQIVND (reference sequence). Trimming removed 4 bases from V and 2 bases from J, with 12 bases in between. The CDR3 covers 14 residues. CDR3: CASSKGTGTYEQYF. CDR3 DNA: TGTGCCAGTAGTAAAGGGACTGGGACCTACGAGCAGTACTTC. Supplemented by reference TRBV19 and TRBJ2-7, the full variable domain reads DGGITQSPKYLFRKEGQNVTLSCEQNLNHDAMYWYRQDPGQGLRLIYYSQIVNDFQKGDIAEGYSVSREKKESFPLTVTSAQKNPTAFYLCASSKGTGTYEQYFGPGTRLTVT.